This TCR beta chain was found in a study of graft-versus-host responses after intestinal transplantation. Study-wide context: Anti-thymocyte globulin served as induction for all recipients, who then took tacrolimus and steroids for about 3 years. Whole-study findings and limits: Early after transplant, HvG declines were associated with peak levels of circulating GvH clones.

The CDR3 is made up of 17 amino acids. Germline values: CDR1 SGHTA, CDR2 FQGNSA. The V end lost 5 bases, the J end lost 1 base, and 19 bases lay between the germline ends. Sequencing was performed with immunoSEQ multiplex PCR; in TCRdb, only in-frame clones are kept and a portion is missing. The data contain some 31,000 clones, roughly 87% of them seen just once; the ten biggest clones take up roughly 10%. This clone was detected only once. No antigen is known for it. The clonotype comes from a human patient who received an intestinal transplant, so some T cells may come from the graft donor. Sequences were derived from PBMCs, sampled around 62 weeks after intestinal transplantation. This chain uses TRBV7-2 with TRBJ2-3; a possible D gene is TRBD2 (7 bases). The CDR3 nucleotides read TGTGCCAGCAGCCCGTTTGGGAGGGGGAGAGGCACAGATACGCAGTATTTT. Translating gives CASSPFGRGRGTDTQYF.